The rows below give T cell receptor beta chains drawn from one sample of a study of blood T cell repertoires in COVID-19. TCRdb's copy holds only in-frame clones and misses some; the assay was immunoSEQ multiplex PCR. The table has 130,000 to 150,000 clones, 81% seen once; the top ten hold roughly 8%. The specimen was peripheral blood. Source of these receptors: a human donor with acute or convalescent COVID-19. The donor label of this sample is uncertain. Each CDR3 is given with its conserved first and last residue. D genes are given only for firm matches. For some rows the clone size is stated as once, few or many, or as a class when expanded; others skip it.

V: TRBV13
J: TRBJ1-2
size: -
D: TRBD1
DNA: TGTGCCAGCAGCCAGGGGGCTATGGACTATGGCTACACCTTC
CDR3: CASSQGAMDYGYTF

V: TRBV7-3
J: TRBJ2-2
size: -
D: -
DNA: TGTGCCAGCAGCTTACTAGTCCCCGGGGAGCTGTTTTTT
CDR3: CASSLLVPGELFF

V: TRBV2
J: TRBJ2-1
size: -
D: TRBD2
DNA: TGTGCCAGCAGTGCGGAACTAGCGTTCTCCTACAATGAGCAGTTCTTC
CDR3: CASSAELAFSYNEQFF

V: TRBV9
J: TRBJ2-3
size: -
D: -
DNA: TGTGCCAGCAGCGTCGAGGCTGCGGCAGATACGCAGTATTTT
CDR3: CASSVEAAADTQYF

V: TRBV10-3
J: TRBJ1-1
size: -
D: -
DNA: TGTGCCATCAGTGAACCAGGGGCAACTGAAGCTTTCTTT
CDR3: CAISEPGATEAFF

V: TRBV27
J: TRBJ2-2
size: -
D: -
DNA: TGTGCCAGCAGTTTCTCCAGGGACACCGGGGAGCTGTTTTTT
CDR3: CASSFSRDTGELFF

V: TRBV7-2
J: TRBJ1-2
size: once
D: TRBD1
DNA: TGTGCCAGCAGCTGGACAGGGGGCACTCGTGGCTACACCTTC
CDR3: CASSWTGGTRGYTF

V: TRBV5-5
J: TRBJ1-5
size: -
D: -
DNA: TGTGCCAGCAGCTTGGCGGACTGGCGCAATCAGCCCCAGCATTTT
CDR3: CASSLADWRNQPQHF

V: TRBV19
J: TRBJ1-6
size: -
D: -
DNA: TGTGCCAGTACCAGAAGCTCCTATAATTCACCCCTCCACTTT
CDR3: CASTRSSYNSPLHF

V: TRBV3-1/TRBV3-2
J: TRBJ2-1
size: -
D: TRBD2
DNA: TGTGCCAGCAGCCAAGTAGCGGGGGCCGGGAATGAGCAGTTCTTC
CDR3: CASSQVAGAGNEQFF

V: TRBV18
J: TRBJ1-4
size: -
D: -
DNA: TGTGCCAGCTCCTCCTCCAACGGGGGAGGCGGAAAACTGTTTTTT
CDR3: CASSSSNGGGGKLFF

V: TRBV7-9
J: TRBJ2-7
size: -
D: TRBD2
DNA: TGTGCCAGCCTCAGTACTAGCGGGGAAAACGAGCAGTACTTC
CDR3: CASLSTSGENEQYF

V: TRBV7-9
J: TRBJ1-4
size: -
D: -
DNA: TGTGCCAGCAGCTCGTACAGTGCAACTAATGAAAAACTGTTTTTT
CDR3: CASSSYSATNEKLFF

V: TRBV6-5
J: TRBJ1-6
size: -
D: -
DNA: TGTGCCAGCAGTTGGGCCGGATTGGGCTCACCCCTCCACTTT
CDR3: CASSWAGLGSPLHF

V: TRBV25-1
J: TRBJ2-2
size: -
D: TRBD2
DNA: TGTGCCAGCAGTGAACGGGGGGCGAACACCGGGGAGCTGTTTTTT
CDR3: CASSERGANTGELFF

V: TRBV5-1
J: TRBJ1-6
size: once
D: -
DNA: TGCGCCAGCAGCTTTGGCGAGGGAAGCAATTCACCCCTCCACTTT
CDR3: CASSFGEGSNSPLHF

V: TRBV7-9
J: TRBJ2-7
size: -
D: TRBD1
DNA: TGTGCCAGCAGCGGGGACAGATCCTACGAGCAGTACTTC
CDR3: CASSGDRSYEQYF

V: TRBV3-1/TRBV3-2
J: TRBJ1-1
size: -
D: -
DNA: TGTGCCAGCAGCCAAGATGGGGGGGCTGAAGCTTTCTTT
CDR3: CASSQDGGAEAFF

V: TRBV24-1
J: TRBJ2-1
size: -
D: -
DNA: TGTGCCACCAGCGCTGTGGGGGGAGCACCCTACAATGAGCAGTTCTTC
CDR3: CATSAVGGAPYNEQFF

V: TRBV4-1
J: TRBJ1-3
size: -
D: -
DNA: TGCGCCAGCAGCCAAGGGGCCGCAGGAGGAAACACCATATATTTT
CDR3: CASSQGAAGGNTIYF

V: TRBV6-5
J: TRBJ2-3
size: once
D: TRBD1
DNA: TGTGCCAGCAGTCCGGACAGGGGGGGCACAGATACGCAGTATTTT
CDR3: CASSPDRGGTDTQYF

V: TRBV29-1
J: TRBJ2-1
size: -
D: TRBD1
DNA: TGCAGCTCTCTCCTCCCCGGGACAGAGTCCTACAATGAGCAGTTCTTC
CDR3: CSSLLPGTESYNEQFF

V: TRBV20-1
J: TRBJ1-3
size: -
D: -
DNA: TGCAGTGCTAGTCGAGACGGGAACACCATATATTTT
CDR3: CSASRDGNTIYF

V: TRBV19
J: TRBJ1-2
size: -
D: TRBD1
DNA: TGTGCCAGTCAAGCAGGGGGTGGCTACACCTTC
CDR3: CASQAGGGYTF

V: TRBV27
J: TRBJ1-5
size: once
D: TRBD1
DNA: TGTGCCAGCAGTTTATTGGGACAGGGTAGCAATCAGCCCCAGCATTTT
CDR3: CASSLLGQGSNQPQHF

V: TRBV20-1
J: TRBJ2-3
size: -
D: -
DNA: TGCAGTGCCGTGCGGCCCGATACGCAGTATTTT
CDR3: CSAVRPDTQYF

V: TRBV11-1
J: TRBJ2-3
size: -
D: -
DNA: TGTGCCAGCAGCTTAGGCGGGGGCCCAAGCACAGATACGCAGTATTTT
CDR3: CASSLGGGPSTDTQYF

V: TRBV5-4
J: TRBJ2-6
size: -
D: TRBD2
DNA: TGTGCCAGCAGTTCGGGGGGTACCTCGGGCGCGGCCAACGTCCTGACTTTC
CDR3: CASSSGGTSGAANVLTF

V: TRBV12-3/TRBV12-4
J: TRBJ2-2
size: -
D: -
DNA: TGTGCCAGCAGTTTTCAGGGATCAGGGGAGCTGTTTTTT
CDR3: CASSFQGSGELFF

V: TRBV24-1
J: TRBJ1-2
size: -
D: -
DNA: TGTGCCACCAGTGATTTCGGGTATGGCTACACCTTC
CDR3: CATSDFGYGYTF

V: TRBV20-1
J: TRBJ1-2
size: -
D: -
DNA: TGCAGTGCTCCGACTGAATATGGCTACACCTTC
CDR3: CSAPTEYGYTF

V: TRBV11-2
J: TRBJ1-1
size: -
D: TRBD1
DNA: TGTGCCAGCAGCTTGGGGTATGACAGGGGCGAGACTGAAGCTTTCTTT
CDR3: CASSLGYDRGETEAFF

V: TRBV5-1
J: TRBJ1-3
size: -
D: -
DNA: TGCGCCAGCAGCCTGGACAGAACTGGAGGAAACACCATATATTTT
CDR3: CASSLDRTGGNTIYF

V: TRBV6-5
J: TRBJ2-7
size: -
D: TRBD1
DNA: TGTGCCAGCATTAACACAGGGGCTGGGGTGAGAGAGCAGTACTTC
CDR3: CASINTGAGVREQYF

V: TRBV19
J: TRBJ1-4
size: -
D: -
DNA: TGTGCCAGTAGTCCTACGAAGACTAATGAAAAACTGTTTTTT
CDR3: CASSPTKTNEKLFF

V: TRBV27
J: TRBJ2-1
size: -
D: TRBD2
DNA: TGTGCCAGCAGTGCCCCAGGGAGGGACGATGAGCAGTTCTTC
CDR3: CASSAPGRDDEQFF

V: TRBV9
J: TRBJ2-5
size: -
D: TRBD2
DNA: TGTGCCAGCAGCTCAGGGCTCCTAGCGGCCCAAGAGACCCAGTACTTC
CDR3: CASSSGLLAAQETQYF

V: TRBV5-1
J: TRBJ2-1
size: few
D: -
DNA: TGCGCCAGCAGCTTGGATACCTACGATGAGCAGTTCTTC
CDR3: CASSLDTYDEQFF

V: TRBV9
J: TRBJ1-2
size: -
D: -
DNA: TGTGCCAGCAGCCTCGGCGGGTCAGATGGCTACACCTTC
CDR3: CASSLGGSDGYTF

V: TRBV19
J: TRBJ2-1
size: -
D: TRBD2
DNA: TGTGCCAGTAGTTCCTCCGGACTAGCGGGATACTACAATGAGCAGTTCTTC
CDR3: CASSSSGLAGYYNEQFF

V: TRBV5-5
J: TRBJ1-5
size: -
D: -
DNA: TGTGCCAGCAGCTTGCAGGGGAACAATCAGCCCCAGCATTTT
CDR3: CASSLQGNNQPQHF

V: TRBV5-5
J: TRBJ1-5
size: -
D: -
DNA: TGTGCCAGCAGCTTGGTTGCAGGGACAAATCAGCCCCAGCATTTT
CDR3: CASSLVAGTNQPQHF

V: TRBV5-1
J: TRBJ1-1
size: -
D: -
DNA: TGCGCCAGCAGCTCCGGGACACTGAACACTGAAGCTTTCTTT
CDR3: CASSSGTLNTEAFF

V: TRBV7-2
J: TRBJ2-3
size: -
D: TRBD2
DNA: TGTGCCAGCAGCTTAAGCGGGGGGGCGACAGATACGCAGTATTTT
CDR3: CASSLSGGATDTQYF

V: TRBV11-3
J: TRBJ2-7
size: -
D: -
DNA: TGTGCCAGCAGCAGAGGGGGAGCCTACGAGCAGTACTTC
CDR3: CASSRGGAYEQYF

V: TRBV6-6
J: TRBJ1-5
size: -
D: -
DNA: TGTGCCAGCAGTCCAATCAGGTTCCGGGACTTAAATCAGCCCCAGCATTTT
CDR3: CASSPIRFRDLNQPQHF

V: TRBV6-7
J: TRBJ1-2
size: -
D: -
DNA: TGTGCCAGCAGTTGTCCACAGGGAGATGTCTATGGCTACACCTTC
CDR3: CASSCPQGDVYGYTF